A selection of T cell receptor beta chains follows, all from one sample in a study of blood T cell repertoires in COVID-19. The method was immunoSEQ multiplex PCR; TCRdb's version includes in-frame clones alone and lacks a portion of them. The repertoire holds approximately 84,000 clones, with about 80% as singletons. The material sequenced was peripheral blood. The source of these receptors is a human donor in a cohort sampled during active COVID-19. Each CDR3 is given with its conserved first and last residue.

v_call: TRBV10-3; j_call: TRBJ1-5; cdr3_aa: CAIGPAGSSNQPQHF
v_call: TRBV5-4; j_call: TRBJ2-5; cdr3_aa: CASTRVGGYQETQYF
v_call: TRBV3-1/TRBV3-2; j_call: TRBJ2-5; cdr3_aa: CASSHLTSRGTQYF
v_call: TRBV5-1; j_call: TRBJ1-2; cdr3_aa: CASSLEAGYRRYGYTF
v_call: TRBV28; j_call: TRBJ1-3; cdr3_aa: CASSPAPGTGWGNTIYF
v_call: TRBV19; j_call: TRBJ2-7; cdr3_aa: CASSIGGGAYEQYF
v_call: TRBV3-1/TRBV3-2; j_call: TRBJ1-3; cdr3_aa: CASSRQSWGNTIYF
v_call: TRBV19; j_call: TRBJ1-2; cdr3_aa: CASRTEGYGYTF
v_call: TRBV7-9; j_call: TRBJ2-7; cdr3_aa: CASRGGSMGYEQYF
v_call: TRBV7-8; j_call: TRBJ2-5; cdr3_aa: CASSPSGGRVQETQYF
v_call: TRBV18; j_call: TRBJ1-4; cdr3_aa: CASSPEEGKLFF
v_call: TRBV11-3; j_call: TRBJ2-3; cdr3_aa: CASSPGHRTDTQYF
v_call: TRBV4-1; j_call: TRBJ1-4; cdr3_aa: CASSQVDKTTNEKLFF
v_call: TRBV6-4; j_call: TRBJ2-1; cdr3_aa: CASSDYWTGNNEQFF
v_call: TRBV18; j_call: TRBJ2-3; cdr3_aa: CASSPPRQGTDTQYF
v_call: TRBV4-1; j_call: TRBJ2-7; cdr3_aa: CASSLAGNSYEQYF
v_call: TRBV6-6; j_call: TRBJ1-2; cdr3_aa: CATRTLQGGYTF
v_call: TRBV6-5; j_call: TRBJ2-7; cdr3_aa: CASTLPTSYEQYF
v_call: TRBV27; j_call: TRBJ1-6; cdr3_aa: CASSLNKLAINSPLHF
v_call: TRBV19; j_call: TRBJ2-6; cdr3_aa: CASTSSQGSGANVLTF
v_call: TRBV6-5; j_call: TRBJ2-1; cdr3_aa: CATRTGGKSDEQFF
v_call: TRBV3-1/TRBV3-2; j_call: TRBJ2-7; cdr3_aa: CASSQGGPAYEQYF
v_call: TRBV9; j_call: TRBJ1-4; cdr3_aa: CASSVKRWAATSTNEKLFF
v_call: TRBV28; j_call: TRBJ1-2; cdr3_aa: CASKGQVGSANYGYTF
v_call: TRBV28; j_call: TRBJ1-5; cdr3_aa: CASTSGTTNQPQHF